The clone carrying this T cell receptor beta chain appeared a few times. From germline, CDR1 is SGHRS and CDR2 YFSETQ. V lost 4 bases and J lost 5, with 19 bases in between. The CDR3 length is 16 residues. Clones were read by immunoSEQ multiplex PCR, and TCRdb kept only the in-frame ones, dropping some. Of 100,000 to 150,000 clones listed, more than 65% are singletons. The sample belongs to a study of blood T cell repertoires in COVID-19. This sequence joins TRBV5-1 and TRBJ2-1, with D possibly matching TRBD2 (6 bases). Sequencing was performed on peripheral blood. The clonotype comes from a woman between 65 and 79 years old with acute or convalescent COVID-19. The CDR3 DNA reads TGCGCCAGCAGCCCCATGCGCCTTAGCGGCGACAATGAGCAGTTCTTC. Its protein is CASSPMRLSGDNEQFF.